These 19 T cell receptor beta chains were all obtained from the same sample, sequenced in a study of PD-L1 blockade in urothelial cancer. Time point described: pretreatment peripheral blood. Profiled with immunoSEQ multiplex PCR; TCRdb holds only in-frame clones, not every one. The sample yields roughly 40,000 clones, roughly nine tenths seen once. The sequencing used PBMCs, collected around atezolizumab (anti-PD-L1) treatment. These receptors all stem from a woman in her sixties with urothelial cancer.

This clone has only one observation. The rearrangement links TRBV5-4 to TRBJ2-5, with a possible D match to TRBD1 (6 bases). Germline lookup yields CDR1 SGHNT and CDR2 YYREEE (reference sequence). CDR3 length equals 14 residues. V was shortened by 0 bases and J by 3 bases, with 9 bases between the two germline ends. The CDR3 is CASSLGAGEETQYF. The CDR3 DNA is TGTGCCAGCAGCTTGGGGGCAGGGGAAGAGACCCAGTACTTC.

The CDR3 spells CASSPGESGVRANGYTF. The CDR3 bases are TGCGCCAGCAGCCCGGGGGAATCCGGGGTTCGTGCGAATGGCTACACCTTC. The chain has TRBV5-1 and TRBJ1-2, with D perhaps TRBD1 (5 bases). The V end was cut by 4 bases, the J end by 6 bases, with 25 bases between. Germline lookup yields CDR1 SGHRS and CDR2 YFSETQ. The CDR3 loop spans 17 amino acids. The variable domain in full, completed from reference TRBV5-1 and TRBJ1-2, reads KAGVTQTPRYLIKTRGQQVTLSCSPISGHRSVSWYQQTPGQGLQFLFEYFSETQRNKGNFPGRFSGRQFSNSRSEMNVSTLELGDSALYLCASSPGESGVRANGYTFGSGTRLTVV.

This sequence joins TRBV5-1 and TRBJ1-1; TRBD1 might be the D (6 bases). This CDR3 region has 16 residues. V was pared by 4 bases and J by 3 bases, with 19 bases between. Germline assignment: CDR1 SGHRS and CDR2 YFSETQ. DNA of the CDR3: TGCGCCAGCAGCCCGGGTTACAGGGCACGGGACACTGAAGCTTTCTTT. This sequence encodes CASSPGYRARDTEAFF.

The CDR3 bases are TGTGCCAGCAGCCAAGCAGGACAGGGGGCGAAGAACACTGAAGCTTTCTTT. Protein sequence: CASSQAGQGAKNTEAFF. The chain has TRBV14 and TRBJ1-1, with TRBD1 identical over 11 bases. This CDR3 has 17 residues. With V trimmed by 1 base and J by 1 base, 5 bases remained unmatched. Germline V gene sequence: CDR1 SGHDN, CDR2 FVKESK.

The V gene is TRBV9, the J gene TRBJ2-3; TRBD2 matches at 10 bases. Per germline, CDR1 SGDLS and CDR2 YYNGEE. V trimming: 3 bases; J trimming: 6 bases; junction bases outside the gene matches: 13. This CDR3 contains 17 residues. The DNA for the CDR3 is TGTGCCAGCAGCGAGGGACACGGGACTAGCGCGGCGGATACGCAGTATTTT. As protein: CASSEGHGTSAADTQYF.

V and J are TRBV5-1 and TRBJ1-1, with D hard to call. V shed 0 bases and J shed 1 base, with 10 bases lying between them. Germline lookup yields CDR1 SGHRS and CDR2 YFSETQ. This CDR3 comprises 15 residues. The CDR3: CASSLAGSENTEAFF. CDR3 in DNA: TGCGCCAGCAGCTTGGCGGGGTCGGAGAACACTGAAGCTTTCTTT. Full variable domain (rest looked up from reference TRBV5-1 and TRBJ1-1): KAGVTQTPRYLIKTRGQQVTLSCSPISGHRSVSWYQQTPGQGLQFLFEYFSETQRNKGNFPGRFSGRQFSNSRSEMNVSTLELGDSALYLCASSLAGSENTEAFFGQGTRLTVV.

The genes are TRBV7-2 and TRBJ2-3, with TRBD2 as a possible D gene (6 bases). The CDR3 totals 14 residues. V shed 5 bases and J shed 2 bases, with 11 bases lying between them. CDR1 is SGHTA and CDR2 is FQGNSA in the germline V gene. Here the CDR3 reads CASSPGLVTDTQYF. The CDR3 DNA sequence: TGTGCCAGCAGCCCGGGACTCGTCACAGATACGCAGTATTTT.

The chain couples TRBV7-9 to TRBJ2-1, with D perhaps TRBD1 (5 bases). CDR3 size: 16 residues. Deletions cut 1 base from V and 4 bases from J, with 14 bases between. Germline V gives CDR1 SEHNR, CDR2 FQNEAQ (reference sequence). In nucleotides, the CDR3 is TGTGCCAGCAGCTTAGAATTGGGGCAGAAGTACAATGAGCAGTTCTTC. It is translated as CASSLELGQKYNEQFF.

This clone has just one count. V usage is TRBV2 and J usage is TRBJ1-1; 9 bases align to TRBD1. Germline assignment: CDR1 SNHLY and CDR2 FYNNEI. Unmatched junction bases numbered 3, after V lost 6 bases and J lost 1 base. The CDR3 totals 14 residues. This chain's CDR3 is CASRQGAPNTEAFF. The CDR3 nucleotides read TGTGCCAGCAGACAGGGGGCGCCGAACACTGAAGCTTTCTTT.

This chain connects TRBV11-2 to TRBJ1-3; 10 nucleotides align to TRBD1. From germline, CDR1 is SGHAT and CDR2 FQNNGV. The J segment lost 4 bases and the V segment lost 3 bases, leaving 9 bases of the junction unmatched. The CDR3 sequence is 17 residues long. DNA for the CDR3: TGTGCCAGCAGCTTGTCTATAGGGACAGGGGTCGGAAACACCATATATTTT. The encoded protein is CASSLSIGTGVGNTIYF.

The J gene is TRBJ2-3, the V gene TRBV7-2; 11 bases are a match to TRBD2. CDR1 and CDR2 from the germline V gene are SGHTA and FQGNSA. The CDR3 sequence is 18 residues long. The V gene end was trimmed by 4 bases and the J gene end by 5 bases; junction bases not matched to a gene: 14. The CDR3 here is CASSSGLAGIGAGDTQYF. DNA of the CDR3: TGTGCCAGCAGCTCTGGACTAGCGGGTATCGGGGCGGGAGATACGCAGTATTTT.

The CDR3 DNA sequence: TGTGCCAGTAGTATCCGCGGGAGTAGGTCCTACGAGCAGTACTTC. Protein product: CASSIRGSRSYEQYF. The J gene is TRBJ2-7, the V gene TRBV19; TRBD2 aligns across 7 bases. Germline CDR1 reads LNHDA; CDR2 reads SQIVND (reference sequence). The CDR3 contains 15 residues. V trimming: 3 bases; J trimming: 1 base; junction bases outside the gene matches: 6.

The rearrangement links TRBV6-1 to TRBJ1-5, with D unresolved. V lost 2 bases and J lost 7, with 12 bases in between. CDR3 length equals 14 residues. CDR1 and CDR2 (germline): MNHNS, SASEGT. Written as DNA, the CDR3 is TGTGCCAGCAGTGAAAGTACCTACCGCCAGCCCCAGCATTTT. As protein: CASSESTYRQPQHF.

This clone appeared a few times. The V call is TRBV30, the J call TRBJ2-7; the D gene is possibly TRBD2 (6 bases). Germline V gene data show CDR1 as GTSNPN and CDR2 as SVGIG (reference sequence). V was cut by 4 bases and J by 3 bases, with 16 bases left in between. This CDR3 comprises 14 residues. The CDR3 loop is CAWTSGLNNYEQYF. CDR3 DNA sequence: TGTGCCTGGACTTCGGGACTCAATAACTACGAGCAGTACTTC.

The rearrangement uses TRBV7-8 and TRBJ2-1; 10 bases are a match to TRBD2. V lost 0 bases to trimming and J lost 7 bases; unmatched junction nucleotides: 6. CDR1 is SGHVS, CDR2 FQNEAQ, per germline. The CDR3 is 16 residues long. CDR3 DNA sequence: TGTGCCAGCAGCTTAGCCATTAGCGGGAGGAGAAATGAGCAGTTCTTC. Translated, it gives CASSLAISGRRNEQFF.

The chain recombines TRBV7-3 with TRBJ2-7; TRBD2 is a possible D gene (5 bases). V lost 1 base and J 5 bases, leaving 12 bases between the germline ends. This CDR3 comprises 14 residues. Germline CDR1 and CDR2: SGHTA and FQGTGA. CDR3 protein: CASSLNLASHEQYF. The CDR3 coding sequence is TGTGCCAGCAGCTTAAACCTAGCTTCACACGAGCAGTACTTC.

The chain links TRBV9 to TRBJ2-1; no reliable D call. The V end was cut by 2 bases, the J end by 4 bases, with 16 bases between. The CDR3 spans 16 residues. The germline V gene has CDR1 SGDLS and CDR2 YYNGEE. Here the CDR3 DNA reads TGTGCCAGCAGCGTGTCCCCTTCGACTGAGTACAATGAGCAGTTCTTC. Translated: CASSVSPSTEYNEQFF.

CDR3 in amino acids: CASSSRPEGNTEAFF. Written as DNA, the CDR3 is TGTGCCAGCAGCTCGCGACCCGAGGGTAACACTGAAGCTTTCTTT. The chain combines TRBV7-3 with TRBJ1-1; no clear D gene. This CDR3 contains 15 residues. V was clipped by 4 bases and J by 2 bases, with 14 bases between them. Looked up from germline, CDR1 is SGHTA and CDR2 is FQGTGA.

V gene TRBV10-3 combines with J gene TRBJ2-1, with 9 bases lining up with TRBD2. Germline V gene sequence: CDR1 ENHRY, CDR2 SYGVKD. The V segment lost 6 bases and the J segment 6 bases; nucleotides outside the gene matches: 3. The CDR3 is made up of 13 amino acids. The CDR3 DNA follows: TGTGCCATCAGCGCGACTAGCGGCAATGAGCAGTTCTTC. Its translation is CAISATSGNEQFF.